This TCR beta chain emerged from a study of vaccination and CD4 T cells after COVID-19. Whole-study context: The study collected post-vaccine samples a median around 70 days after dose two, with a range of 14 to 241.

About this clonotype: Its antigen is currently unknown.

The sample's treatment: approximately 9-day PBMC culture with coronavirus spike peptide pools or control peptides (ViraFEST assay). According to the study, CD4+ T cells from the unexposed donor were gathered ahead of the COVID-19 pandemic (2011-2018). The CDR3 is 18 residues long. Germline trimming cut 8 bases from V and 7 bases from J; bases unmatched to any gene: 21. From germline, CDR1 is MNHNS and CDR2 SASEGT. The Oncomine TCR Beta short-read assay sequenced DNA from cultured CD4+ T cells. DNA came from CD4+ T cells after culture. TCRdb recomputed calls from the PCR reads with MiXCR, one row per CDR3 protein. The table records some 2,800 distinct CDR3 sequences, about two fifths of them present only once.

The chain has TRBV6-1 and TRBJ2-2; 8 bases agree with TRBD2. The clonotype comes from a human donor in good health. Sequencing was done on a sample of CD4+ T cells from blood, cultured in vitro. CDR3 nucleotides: TGTGCCAGCGGAAGAACGATGGGGACTAGTCGTACCAGCGGGGAGCTGTTTTTT. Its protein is CASGRTMGTSRTSGELFF.